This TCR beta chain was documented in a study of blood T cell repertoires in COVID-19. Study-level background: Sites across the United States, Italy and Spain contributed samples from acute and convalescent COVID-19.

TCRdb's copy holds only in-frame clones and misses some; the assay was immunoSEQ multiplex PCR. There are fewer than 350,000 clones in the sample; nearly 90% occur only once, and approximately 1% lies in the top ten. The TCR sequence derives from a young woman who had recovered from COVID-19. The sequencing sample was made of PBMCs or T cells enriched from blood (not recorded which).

The CDR3 DNA reads TGTGCCAGCAGCCATCAACAGGGTTTGGAGACCCAGTACTTC. It encodes CASSHQQGLETQYF. The rearrangement joins TRBV3-1 (or the pseudogene TRBV3-2) to TRBJ2-5; weak D call: TRBD1 (6 bases). This CDR3 has 14 residues. Germline CDR1 is LGHDT and CDR2 is YNNKEL (reference sequence). Trimming shortened V by 3 bases and J by 5 bases, and 13 bases separated the two germline ends.